This entry lists 30 T cell receptor beta chains sequenced from one sample in a study of response to subunit inactivated influenza vaccine. A single record per CDR3 protein comes from TCRdb applying MiXCR to the RT-PCR reads. The sample lists more than 450,000 distinct CDR3 sequences, 7.6% occurring once. Here the sequenced sample was PBMCs from blood, taken roughly 24 months after vaccination. Receptors were obtained from a man between 50 and 69 years old who received an inactivated influenza vaccine.

This chain uses TRBV5-1 with TRBJ1-1; D remains ambiguous. From germline, CDR1 is SGHRS and CDR2 YFSETQ. The CDR3 spans 12 residues. The V and J ends lost 4 bases and 4 bases respectively, with 8 bases between them. Here the CDR3 reads CASSPGSTEAFF. DNA of the CDR3: TGCGCCAGCAGCCCGGGGAGCACTGAAGCTTTCTTT. Full variable domain (outside the CDR3, taken from reference TRBV5-1 and TRBJ1-1): KAGVTQTPRYLIKTRGQQVTLSCSPISGHRSVSWYQQTPGQGLQFLFEYFSETQRNKGNFPGRFSGRQFSNSRSEMNVSTLELGDSALYLCASSPGSTEAFFGQGTRLTVV.

J is TRBJ2-5 and V is TRBV20-1, with 15 bases matching TRBD2. The V and J ends lost 0 bases and 4 bases, in that order; junction bases with no gene match: 9. CDR3 length: 18 amino acids. Germline CDR1 DFQATT, CDR2 SNEGSKA (reference sequence). DNA for the CDR3: TGCAGTGCTAGAGATCCCGGGACTAGCGGGGGGCCAGTAGAGACCCAGTACTTC. It specifies CSARDPGTSGGPVETQYF.

V usage is TRBV11-2 and J usage is TRBJ1-2; the match to TRBD1 covers 8 bases. The CDR3 runs 13 residues. Germline trimming cut 1 base from V and 13 bases from J; bases unmatched to any gene: 8. Germline V gene sequence: CDR1 SGHAT, CDR2 FQNNGV. DNA for the CDR3: TGTGCCAGCAGCTTAGGCAGGGGGCCTTTTCTCACCTTC. As protein: CASSLGRGPFLTF. Supplemented by reference TRBV11-2 and TRBJ1-2, the full variable domain reads EAGVAQSPRYKIIEKRQSVAFWCNPISGHATLYWYQQILGQGPKLLIQFQNNGVVDDSQLPKDRFSAERLKGVDSTLKIQPAKLEDSAVYLCASSLGRGPFLTFGSGTRLTVV.

This chain uses TRBV14 with TRBJ2-3; D is unclear. Germline values: CDR1 SGHDN, CDR2 FVKESK. V shed 0 bases and J shed 0 bases, with 13 bases lying between them. The CDR3 runs 17 residues. The CDR3 region is CASSQDIPLRSTDTQYF. In DNA, the CDR3 is TGTGCCAGCAGCCAAGATATACCCTTACGGAGCACAGATACGCAGTATTTT.

This clonotype was seen at least ten times. The CDR3 here is CASSSRTGGDYEQFF. The CDR3 DNA sequence: TGTGCCAGCAGTTCTAGGACAGGTGGGGATTATGAGCAGTTCTTC. The rearrangement links TRBV12-3 or TRBV12-4 to TRBJ2-1, with 7 bases matching TRBD1. CDR3 length equals 15 residues. After removal of 4 bases from V and 8 bases from J, the junction contained 11 bases not matched to a gene.

This clonotype was seen a few times. The chain couples TRBV2 to TRBJ1-1; 7 nucleotides agree with TRBD1. V shed 4 bases, J shed 1 base, and the junction held 0 bases outside the gene matches. The CDR3 consists of 13 residues. The germline CDR1 and CDR2 sequences are SNHLY and FYNNEI. The CDR3 here is CASSGDRNTEAFF. The CDR3 DNA sequence: TGTGCCAGCAGTGGGGACAGGAACACTGAAGCTTTCTTT. Combining the CDR3 with reference TRBV2 and TRBJ1-1 gives the whole variable domain EPEVTQTPSHQVTQMGQEVILRCVPISNHLYFYWYRQILGQKVEFLVSFYNNEISEKSEIFDDQFSVERPDGSNFTLKIRSTKLEDSAMYFCASSGDRNTEAFFGQGTRLTVV.

The chain carries TRBV12-3 or TRBV12-4 and TRBJ2-7; the D gene is possibly TRBD1 (5 bases). This CDR3 spans 14 amino acids. Trimming cost V 6 bases and J 11 bases, with 23 bases left between them. CDR3 bases: TGTGCCAGCAGAGCTAGGGGTTCGGCAGGGTCTAAGTACTTC. Translated, it gives CASRARGSAGSKYF.

A word on this clonotype: The germline gene is not matched at one end of the junction; a read error may be the cause. This chain uses TRBV4-1 with TRBJ2-7; D assignment may be TRBD1 or TRBD2 (5 bases each). The CDR3 covers 14 residues. Germline CDR1 and CDR2: MGHRA and YSYEKL. Written as DNA, the CDR3 is TGCGCGAGCAGCCAAGATCTCTCGGGGCACGAGCAGTACTTC. This encodes CASSQDLSGHEQYF.

This clonotype was detected a few times. J is TRBJ2-7 and V is TRBV29-1; 13 bases agree with TRBD2. CDR3 length: 13 residues. The germline V gene encodes CDR1 SQVTM and CDR2 ANQGSEA. With V trimmed by 7 bases and J by 6 bases, 6 bases remained unmatched. The CDR3 region has the DNA TGCAGCGCCGGACTAGCGGGAGAATCCGAGCAGTACTTC. This gives the protein CSAGLAGESEQYF.

In this sample, this clonotype turned up many times. This chain links TRBV9 with TRBJ2-5; tentatively, D is TRBD2 (6 bases). The CDR3 has 15 residues. CDR1 and CDR2 from the germline V gene are SGDLS and YYNGEE. V was clipped by 0 bases and J by 2 bases, with 11 bases between them. The CDR3 DNA reads as TGTGCCAGCAGCGTAGGGGGACTTCTACAAGAGACCCAGTACTTC. Protein: CASSVGGLLQETQYF.

The V call is TRBV4-1, the J call TRBJ1-1; TRBD1 might be the D (5 bases). Trimming stripped 1 base from V and 2 bases from J, with 20 bases between. Per germline, CDR1 MGHRA and CDR2 YSYEKL. The CDR3 covers 18 residues. CDR3 region: CASSQVGTQRRQNTEAFF. CDR3 bases: TGCGCCAGCAGCCAAGTGGGGACCCAGCGCCGCCAAAACACTGAAGCTTTCTTT.

This clonotype was seen only a few times. This chain uses TRBV4-3 with TRBJ2-1; D is unresolved. Trimming took off 0 bases at V and 2 bases at J, with 11 bases between the two ends. The CDR3 is 16 residues long. The V gene's germline CDR1 is LGHNA and CDR2 YSLEER. In DNA, the CDR3 is TGCGCCAGCAGCCAAGAACAGCAACGACCCTACAATGAGCAGTTCTTC. This encodes CASSQEQQRPYNEQFF.

This clonotype has only a few counts. This chain links TRBV12-3 or TRBV12-4 with TRBJ1-2, with 8 bases matching TRBD1. Trimming removed 6 bases from V and 7 bases from J; junction bases left unmatched: 7. The CDR3 consists of 13 residues. The CDR3 DNA follows: TGTGCCAGCAGCCTAGGACAGGGAACTGGCTACACCTTC. Translation gives CASSLGQGTGYTF.

This clonotype was seen ten or more times. The V and J genes are TRBV2 and TRBJ1-5, with 8 bases that match TRBD1. The CDR3 runs 15 residues. The germline gives CDR1 SNHLY, CDR2 FYNNEI. Trimming removed 5 bases from V and 3 bases from J; junction bases left unmatched: 6. CDR3 sequence reads: CASSMTGAPNQPQHF. The CDR3 bases are TGTGCCAGCAGTATGACAGGGGCGCCCAATCAGCCCCAGCATTTT. The full variable domain, its missing parts supplied by reference TRBV2 and TRBJ1-5, is EPEVTQTPSHQVTQMGQEVILRCVPISNHLYFYWYRQILGQKVEFLVSFYNNEISEKSEIFDDQFSVERPDGSNFTLKIRSTKLEDSAMYFCASSMTGAPNQPQHFGDGTRLSIL.

For the CDR3, the DNA is TGTGCCAGCAGTTTATACGGGGTCGGGGAGCTGTTTTTT. Encoded protein: CASSLYGVGELFF. The chain combines TRBV27 with TRBJ2-2; TRBD2 is a possible D gene (5 bases). Trimming cost V 1 base and J 7 bases, with 7 bases left between them. The CDR3 has 13 amino acids. Germline V gives CDR1 MNHEY, CDR2 SMNVEV (reference sequence).

This clonotype was seen a few times. The rearrangement joins TRBV20-1 to TRBJ1-1; D remains unclear. The CDR3 length is 14 residues. Trimming stripped 6 bases from V and 2 bases from J, with 16 bases between. The V gene's germline CDR1 is DFQATT and CDR2 SNEGSKA (reference sequence). CDR3 coding DNA: TGCAGTGCCCCTGTGACTAGTGGAAACACTGAAGCTTTCTTT. It specifies CSAPVTSGNTEAFF.

This clonotype was seen many times. The chain employs TRBV20-1 and TRBJ2-1; weak D call: TRBD2 (6 bases). Trimming shortened V by 3 bases and J by 9 bases, and 18 bases separated the two germline ends. Germline V gene sequence: CDR1 DFQATT, CDR2 SNEGSKA (reference sequence). The CDR3 is made up of 14 amino acids. The CDR3 sequence: CSASRTSFGSEQFF. The CDR3 region has the DNA TGCAGTGCTAGTCGTACTAGCTTCGGAAGTGAGCAGTTCTTC.

This clonotype turned up a few times. V and J are TRBV20-1 and TRBJ2-7, with 9 bases lining up with TRBD2. Germline trimming cut 3 bases from V and 0 bases from J; bases unmatched to any gene: 3. CDR1 and CDR2 from the germline V gene are DFQATT and SNEGSKA (reference sequence). The CDR3 sequence is 14 residues long. The CDR3 protein is CSARKTSGSYEQYF. In nucleotides, the CDR3 is TGCAGTGCTAGGAAGACTAGCGGCTCCTACGAGCAGTACTTC.

The CDR3 coding sequence is TGTGCCAGCAGCCCCGGGAGGGAGAACACCGGGGAGCTGTTTTTT. This codes for CASSPGRENTGELFF. The V call is TRBV7-2, the J call TRBJ2-2; 8 bases align to TRBD2. The CDR3 totals 15 residues. V shed 5 bases and J 1 base; nucleotides not matched to a gene: 3. Germline loops: CDR1 SGHTA, CDR2 FQGNSA.

In its sample, this clonotype was seen a few times. V usage is TRBV12-3 or TRBV12-4 and J usage is TRBJ2-1; D perhaps matches TRBD1 (6 bases). This CDR3 has 14 amino acids. V gave up 5 bases and J gave up 2 bases, with 10 bases separating them. In DNA, the CDR3 is TGTGCCAGCAGTGGACAGTTCACCTACAATGAGCAGTTCTTC. It is translated as CASSGQFTYNEQFF.

The gene calls are TRBV12-3 or TRBV12-4 and TRBJ1-5; 7 nucleotides align to TRBD1. V trimming: 5 bases; J trimming: 5 bases; junction bases outside the gene matches: 12. The CDR3 loop spans 16 amino acids. CDR3 loop: CASSLRQGRPYQPQHF. CDR3 in DNA: TGTGCCAGCAGTCTAAGACAGGGAAGGCCTTATCAGCCCCAGCATTTT.

This clonotype was picked up many times. The chain links TRBV29-1 to TRBJ1-5; tentatively, D is TRBD1 (5 bases). The length of the CDR3 is 13 residues. Germline loops: CDR1 SQVTM, CDR2 ANQGSEA. Trimming stripped 4 bases from V and 6 bases from J, with 13 bases between. In nucleotides, the CDR3 is TGCAGCGTTGTAGGGGCCCGCGGTCAGCCCCAGCATTTT. Amino acid sequence: CSVVGARGQPQHF.

The CDR3 region is CASSFGPTPTGELFF. The CDR3 DNA sequence: TGCGCCAGCAGCTTCGGCCCCACCCCCACCGGGGAGCTGTTTTTT. The J gene is TRBJ2-2, the V gene TRBV5-1; D is unclear. Germline lookup yields CDR1 SGHRS and CDR2 YFSETQ. The V end lost 2 bases, the J end lost 4 bases, and 12 bases lay between the germline ends. The CDR3 has 15 amino acids.

The table lists this clonotype with many counts. This sequence joins TRBV20-1 and TRBJ2-3, with TRBD1 matching 8 bases. V was pared by 2 bases and J by 3 bases, with 10 bases of the junction left unmatched. Germline V gene lookup returns CDR1 DFQATT and CDR2 SNEGSKA (reference sequence). This CDR3 contains 16 residues. The CDR3 here is CSARWARGPGTDTQYF. CDR3 coding DNA: TGCAGTGCTAGATGGGCCAGGGGGCCGGGTACAGATACGCAGTATTTT.

The CDR3 DNA reads TGTGCCAGTCGTTCGAGGAACACTGAAGCTTTCTTT. Residues: CASRSRNTEAFF. The rearrangement uses TRBV7-9 and TRBJ1-1; D is unresolved. Germline V CDR1 and CDR2: SEHNR, FQNEAQ (reference sequence). The V gene lost 9 bases and the J gene lost 1 base, with 9 bases spanning the gap. This CDR3 is 12 amino acids long.

In its sample, this clonotype was seen many times. The V gene is TRBV6-5, the J gene TRBJ1-6; D gene unclear. This CDR3 spans 17 amino acids. Trimming took off 0 bases at V and 0 bases at J, with 9 bases between the two ends. Germline CDR1 MNHEY, CDR2 SVGAGI. The CDR3 spells CASSYSPRSSYNSPLHF. CDR3 DNA: TGTGCCAGCAGTTACTCCCCGCGGAGCTCCTATAATTCACCCCTCCACTTT.

The rearrangement joins TRBV20-1 to TRBJ2-5; D is perhaps TRBD2 (5 bases). The CDR3 has 13 residues. Looked up from germline, CDR1 is DFQATT and CDR2 is SNEGSKA (reference sequence). V gave up 4 bases and J gave up 4 bases, with 13 bases separating them. CDR3 amino acids: CSAKTSSIETQYF. As DNA, the CDR3 is TGCAGTGCTAAAACTAGTAGTATAGAGACCCAGTACTTC.

This clonotype was observed at least ten times. This rearrangement joins TRBV5-1 to TRBJ2-7; D is possibly TRBD1 (6 bases). The CDR3 length is 14 residues. V dropped 3 bases and J dropped 4 bases, with 14 bases sitting between them. Germline V gene data show CDR1 as SGHRS and CDR2 as YFSETQ. In DNA form, the CDR3 reads TGCGCCAGCAGCTCTCTTGGGACACCTTACGAGCAGTACTTC. Its translation: CASSSLGTPYEQYF.

This chain joins TRBV12-3 or TRBV12-4 and TRBJ2-2, with 12 bases aligning to TRBD2. V gave up 8 bases and J gave up 2 bases; unmatched junction bases: 15. This CDR3 is 19 amino acids long. Written as DNA, the CDR3 is TGTGCCAGCTGTTCATCAATTCGACTAGCGGGGGAAAACACCGGGGAGCTGTTTTTT. It encodes CASCSSIRLAGENTGELFF.

Ten or more counts support this clonotype. The chain carries TRBV7-2 and TRBJ2-1; D possibly corresponds to TRBD2 (6 bases). This CDR3 has 15 residues. Per the germline V gene, CDR1 is SGHTA and CDR2 is FQGNSA. Trimming shortened V by 5 bases and J by 4 bases, and 15 bases separated the two germline ends. The CDR3 DNA follows: TGTGCCAGCAGCCTTGGACTATCGCGTTACAATGAGCAGTTCTTC. Encoded protein: CASSLGLSRYNEQFF.